This T cell receptor beta chain comes out of a study of T cells in Graves' hyperthyroidism and ophthalmopathy. Details on this clonotype: Its target is not known.

The V end lost 7 bases, the J end lost 8 bases, and 11 bases lay between the germline ends. The CDR3 spans 11 residues. Germline V lookup: CDR1 LNHDA, CDR2 SQIVND (reference sequence). Amplification of TCR beta CDR3 regions was performed using RNA transcripts as template. The study used the HTBI primer set for a first-round RT-PCR of the TCR CDR3. TCRdb re-analysed the multiplex PCR reads in MiXCR, keeping a single row per CDR3 protein. The table lists approximately 400,000 distinct CDR3 sequences, roughly 14% of them singletons. Study-wide results and limits: Before onset, ophthalmopathy was predicted by the model a median about six months earlier. Blood also held most thyroid clonotypes expanded beyond 0.001. Ophthalmopathy and stable hyperthyroidism were told apart by a 13 V-J model.

Each patient was aged 18 to 65 and had newly diagnosed hyperthyroidism of under 2 months' duration. This sequence originates from a young woman with Graves' hyperthyroidism that later progressed to Graves' ophthalmopathy. Sequences were obtained from blood. V usage is TRBV19 and J usage is TRBJ1-2; D unclear. The CDR3: CASTDLTGYTF. The CDR3 bases are TGTGCCAGTACCGATTTAACGGGCTACACCTTC.